A single sample is the source of the 26 T cell receptor beta chains below, sequenced in a study of blood T cell repertoires in COVID-19 (dated by TCRdb to the early 2020s). The library relied on the immunoSEQ multiplex PCR assay. The table comes from immuneACCESS by way of TCRdb, which keeps in-frame sequences with V and J called. Part of the clones is missing from these tables; in studies checked, under half for an unresolved V gene and the rest for unknown reasons. Recorded for this sample are 310,000 or so clones; 87% of them occurred a single time. The ten largest clones represent roughly 2.4% of the sample. Input material: peripheral blood. The origin of the receptors is a woman in her fifties or sixties who had recovered from COVID-19.

The chain employs TRBV19 and TRBJ1-2; D might be TRBD1 (5 bases). The germline CDR1 and CDR2 sequences are LNHDA and SQIVND (reference sequence). The germline V and J ends were trimmed by 5 bases and 1 base, with 11 bases remaining between them. The CDR3 contains 14 residues. CDR3 sequence (DNA): TGTGCCAGTAGTCACTGGACAAGTAACTATGGCTACACCTTC. It translates to CASSHWTSNYGYTF.

This chain links TRBV6-5 with TRBJ2-7, with D uncertain. Trimming took off 0 bases at V and 0 bases at J, with 3 bases between the two ends. There are 13 residues in the CDR3. The V gene's germline CDR1 is MNHEY and CDR2 SVGAGI. The chain's CDR3 is CASSYSASYEQYF. The CDR3 nucleotides read TGTGCCAGCAGTTACTCGGCCTCCTACGAGCAGTACTTC.

The chain recombines TRBV30 with TRBJ1-4, with 7 bases that match TRBD1. There are 12 residues in the CDR3. V lost 2 bases to trimming and J lost 8 bases; unmatched junction nucleotides: 2. Germline V gives CDR1 GTSNPN, CDR2 SVGIG (reference sequence). The CDR3 spells CAWSQGGEKLFF. Here the CDR3 DNA reads TGTGCCTGGAGTCAAGGGGGCGAAAAACTGTTTTTT.

The chain joins TRBV27 to TRBJ2-2; a weak D match, TRBD1 (6 bases). The CDR3 spans 15 residues. Germline CDR1 MNHEY, CDR2 SMNVEV (reference sequence). V shed 3 bases and J shed 4 bases, with 12 bases lying between them. The CDR3 loop reads CASSLVAGVTGELFF. CDR3 coding DNA: TGTGCCAGCAGTTTGGTTGCAGGGGTCACCGGGGAGCTGTTTTTT.

J is TRBJ2-7 and V is TRBV20-1; D remains ambiguous. This CDR3 is built from 11 residues. The germline V gene has CDR1 DFQATT and CDR2 SNEGSKA (reference sequence). V dropped 6 bases and J dropped 9 bases, with 15 bases sitting between them. The CDR3, as DNA: TGCAGTGCGCGCGCGGATTTTGGGCAGTACTTC. Translation gives CSARADFGQYF.

This chain joins TRBV5-1 and TRBJ1-2; possibly TRBD1 for D (5 bases). V was trimmed by 5 bases and J by 2 bases, leaving 16 bases between them. Germline CDR1 SGHRS, CDR2 YFSETQ. This CDR3 is 15 amino acids long. The CDR3 nucleotides are TGCGCCAGCAGGAGACACGACAGAGAGAACTATGGCTACACCTTC. Its translation is CASRRHDRENYGYTF.

This rearrangement joins TRBV6-6 to TRBJ1-1; D is ambiguous. This CDR3 is built from 12 residues. The germline CDR1 and CDR2 sequences are MNHNY and SVGAGI (reference sequence). V lost 2 bases and J lost 8, with 9 bases in between. CDR3 loop: CASSYPPEEAFF. CDR3 DNA sequence: TGTGCCAGCAGTTACCCCCCCGAGGAAGCTTTCTTT.

J is TRBJ1-1 and V is TRBV15, with D unresolved. From germline, CDR1 is LNHNV and CDR2 YYDKDF (reference sequence). V shed 2 bases and J shed 10 bases, with 14 bases lying between them. The CDR3 totals 13 residues. The CDR3 is CATSRPSRPGAFF. In DNA, the CDR3 is TGTGCCACCAGCAGACCCTCACGACCGGGAGCTTTCTTT.

The gene calls are TRBV27 and TRBJ1-2; D is unclear. The CDR3 is 13 residues long. Germline-derived CDR1 and CDR2 are MNHEY and SMNVEV (reference sequence). V was cut by 5 bases and J by 4 bases, with 11 bases left in between. CDR3 sequence (DNA): TGTGCCAGCAGTCTGTCGGAGACCTATGGCTACACCTTC. Its translation is CASSLSETYGYTF.

V and J are TRBV5-4 and TRBJ2-3; 7 bases are shared with TRBD2. V was pared by 4 bases and J by 0 bases, with 5 bases of the junction left unmatched. This CDR3 region has 15 residues. Germline CDR1 SGHNT, CDR2 YYREEE (reference sequence). The CDR3 nucleotides are TGTGCCAGCAGCCTCAGTAGCGGGAGCACAGATACGCAGTATTTT. Encoded protein: CASSLSSGSTDTQYF.

This chain links TRBV5-1 with TRBJ2-6, with D maybe TRBD1 (5 bases). Trimming left V 1 base short and J 0 bases short, with 14 bases between. CDR3 size: 18 residues. The V gene's germline CDR1 is SGHRS and CDR2 YFSETQ. CDR3 sequence (DNA): TGCGCCAGCAGCTTGTCGGGCAGGGTGAGCTCTGGGGCCAACGTCCTGACTTTC. Protein: CASSLSGRVSSGANVLTF. The full variable domain, its missing parts supplied by reference TRBV5-1 and TRBJ2-6, is KAGVTQTPRYLIKTRGQQVTLSCSPISGHRSVSWYQQTPGQGLQFLFEYFSETQRNKGNFPGRFSGRQFSNSRSEMNVSTLELGDSALYLCASSLSGRVSSGANVLTFGAGSRLTVL.

A single count supports this clone. This sequence joins TRBV24-1 and TRBJ2-1, with 8 bases matching TRBD2. V dropped 1 base and J dropped 8; count of bases not matched to a gene: 9. This CDR3 comprises 16 residues. CDR1 KGHDR and CDR2 SFDVKD come from the germline V gene. The CDR3 protein is CATSDFRGGRRDEQFF. CDR3 bases: TGTGCCACCAGTGATTTCCGGGGGGGTCGCCGCGATGAGCAGTTCTTC.

This sequence joins TRBV7-2 and TRBJ2-3; D is uncertain. The ends were cut back, 7 bases at V and 7 bases at J, with 15 bases in the middle. This CDR3 contains 13 residues. Germline V gene data show CDR1 as SGHTA and CDR2 as FQGNSA. Here the CDR3 DNA reads TGTGCCAGCATTTTTGCTAGAGGAAATACGCAGTATTTT. This translates into CASIFARGNTQYF.

The genes are TRBV7-2 and TRBJ2-3; TRBD1 aligns across 7 bases. CDR1 and CDR2 (germline): SGHTA, FQGNSA. V was pared by 5 bases and J by 5 bases, with 13 bases of the junction left unmatched. The CDR3 covers 16 residues. CDR3: CASSPQRQGLIDTQYF. DNA of the CDR3: TGTGCCAGCAGCCCCCAGCGACAGGGTCTGATAGATACGCAGTATTTT.

This clone was detected a few times. The rearrangement uses TRBV3-1 (or the pseudogene TRBV3-2) and TRBJ2-1; D remains ambiguous. Germline values: CDR1 LGHDT, CDR2 YNNKEL (reference sequence). CDR3 size: 13 residues. Trimming left V 3 bases short and J 8 bases short, with 11 bases between. As DNA, the CDR3 is TGTGCCAGCAGCCACCTTGGCCTAGATGAGCAGTTCTTC. Protein: CASSHLGLDEQFF.

The chain is built from TRBV2 and TRBJ2-3; D may be TRBD2 (5 bases). Deletions cut 2 bases from V and 3 bases from J, with 12 bases between. The CDR3 extends over 15 amino acids. Looked up from germline, CDR1 is SNHLY and CDR2 is FYNNEI. The CDR3 loop is CASSERGLGTDTQYF. In DNA form, the CDR3 reads TGTGCCAGCAGTGAACGGGGTTTGGGAACAGATACGCAGTATTTT.

The V and J genes are TRBV7-9 and TRBJ1-2; weak D call: TRBD1 (5 bases). Trimming pared 3 bases from V and 1 base from J, leaving 6 bases between. The CDR3 has 13 residues. Germline V gene sequence: CDR1 SEHNR, CDR2 FQNEAQ (reference sequence). The DNA of the CDR3 is TGTGCCAGCAGCTTGGGGGGTAACTATGGCTACACCTTC. Amino acids: CASSLGGNYGYTF.

The rearrangement links TRBV10-1 to TRBJ2-5; 7 bases are shared with TRBD2. The CDR3 extends over 16 amino acids. Germline V gene lookup returns CDR1 WNHNN and CDR2 SYGVQD (reference sequence). The J segment lost 0 bases and the V segment lost 7 bases, leaving 11 bases of the junction unmatched. The DNA of the CDR3 is TGCGCCAGCATCGAAAGCGGGACTCCAAACCAAGAGACCCAGTACTTC. Amino acids: CASIESGTPNQETQYF.

V is TRBV9 and J is TRBJ1-2; TRBD1 matches at 12 bases. The CDR3 totals 18 residues. Trimming removed 3 bases from V and 2 bases from J; junction bases left unmatched: 11. Germline CDR1 is SGDLS and CDR2 is YYNGEE. The CDR3 here is CASSAQPGQGASNYGYTF. CDR3 sequence (DNA): TGTGCCAGCAGCGCCCAGCCGGGACAGGGGGCCTCAAACTATGGCTACACCTTC.

The chain links TRBV11-2 to TRBJ1-2; D possibly corresponds to TRBD1 (5 bases). V lost 3 bases and J lost 5, with 13 bases in between. The CDR3 has 14 amino acids. Germline CDR1 SGHAT, CDR2 FQNNGV. As DNA, the CDR3 is TGTGCCAGCAGCTTGCGGGGGGATTCGTATGGCTACACCTTC. This codes for CASSLRGDSYGYTF.

J is TRBJ1-2 and V is TRBV7-2; maybe TRBD1 (5 bases). The CDR3 is made up of 12 amino acids. CDR1 is SGHTA, CDR2 FQGNSA, per germline. V gave up 2 bases and J gave up 8 bases, with 9 bases separating them. CDR3 residues: CASSLTGVGYTF. CDR3 bases: TGTGCCAGCAGCTTAACAGGAGTCGGCTACACCTTC.

The chain has TRBV5-1 and TRBJ2-5; perhaps TRBD1 as D (6 bases). The CDR3 sequence is 15 residues long. Between the trimmed V and J ends, which lost 4 bases and 2 bases, there was a span of 15 bases. CDR1 SGHRS and CDR2 YFSETQ come from the germline V gene. In nucleotides, the CDR3 is TGCGCCAGCAGCATTACAGGGTCCTGGCAAGAGACCCAGTACTTC. Residues: CASSITGSWQETQYF.

V and J are TRBV19 and TRBJ1-2; a possible D gene is TRBD1 (5 bases). V was clipped by 11 bases and J by 2 bases, with 12 bases between them. Germline lookup yields CDR1 LNHDA and CDR2 SQIVND (reference sequence). CDR3 size: 12 residues. The DNA of the CDR3 is TGTGCCGCCTCTTACAGGAACTATGGCTACACCTTC. It translates to CAASYRNYGYTF.

This clone was found a few times. The CDR3 is CASSWGQHTEAFF. The DNA for the CDR3 is TGTGCCAGCAGCTGGGGACAGCACACTGAAGCTTTCTTT. This chain connects TRBV14 to TRBJ1-1; 7 bases map to TRBD1. V shed 5 bases, J shed 3 bases, and the junction held 3 bases outside the gene matches. Germline V gene sequence: CDR1 SGHDN, CDR2 FVKESK. There are 13 residues in the CDR3.

The chain couples TRBV7-3 to TRBJ2-1; maybe TRBD2 (7 bases). The ends were cut back, 5 bases at V and 5 bases at J, with 22 bases in the middle. Germline V gene data show CDR1 as SGHTA and CDR2 as FQGTGA. The CDR3 consists of 17 residues. CDR3 region: CASSPRLGGAVHNEQFF. The CDR3 nucleotides are TGTGCCAGCAGCCCCCGTCTTGGGGGGGCGGTCCACAATGAGCAGTTCTTC. Using reference TRBV7-3 and TRBJ2-1 for the parts outside the CDR3, the full variable domain is GAGVSQTPSNKVTEKGKYVELRCDPISGHTALYWYRQSLGQGPEFLIYFQGTGAADDSGLPNDRFFAVRPEGSVSTLKIQRTERGDSAVYLCASSPRLGGAVHNEQFFGPGTRLTVL.

This chain connects TRBV30 to TRBJ1-2; TRBD1 matches at 10 bases. The CDR3 spans 17 residues. The V gene's germline CDR1 is GTSNPN and CDR2 SVGIG (reference sequence). The trim removed 4 bases at V and 7 bases at J, leaving 18 bases unmatched. The DNA for the CDR3 is TGTGCCTGGATACGGACCGGGACAGGGGAGGGACGGGGTGGCTACACCTTC. It specifies CAWIRTGTGEGRGGYTF.